This paragraph covers one T cell receptor beta chain sequence. This sample stems from a study of blood T cell repertoires in COVID-19. As for the study in general: From T cells, B-cell-depleted T cells, or PBMCs came the material, which was cDNA or gDNA.

As originally analysed: Reference gene primers were amplified, and this amplification served to estimate nucleated cell counts. TCRdb keeps only in-frame clones here, not all; method: immunoSEQ multiplex PCR. Clone size and the V and J calls come from that table; the DNA yielded D and trimming. The sample carries under 300,000 clones, approximately 84% recorded once. Germline CDR1 reads MGHDK; CDR2 reads SYGVNS. J lost 2 bases, V lost 4 bases, and 8 bases had no gene match. The CDR3 spans 16 residues. Material: peripheral blood. This chain joins TRBV25-1 and TRBJ1-1; TRBD1 matches 9 bases. The source is a human donor with COVID-19, enrolled during active disease. The donor label of this sample is uncertain. CDR3 region: CASSAYRGRSNTEAFF. DNA of the CDR3: TGTGCCAGCAGTGCATACAGGGGGCGTTCTAACACTGAAGCTTTCTTT.